This paragraph covers one T cell receptor beta chain sequence. Its antigen is as yet unknown. CDR3 length: 15 amino acids. Germline CDR1 SGHKS, CDR2 YYEKEE (reference sequence). The ends were cut back, 0 bases at V and 7 bases at J, with 14 bases in the middle. The donors were members of the approximately 110-subject validation cohort (separate from the approximately 670-subject first cohort). The sample is drawn from a study of cytomegalovirus exposure and HLA in healthy donors. The repertoire was sequenced with immunoSEQ multiplex PCR; TCRdb's copy has only in-frame clones and lacks some. The sample records about 220,000 clones, approximately 90% being singletons. Notes on the study in general: Some public TCRs appeared in many individuals, while most sequences were rare. In vitro confirmation showed a few CMV-associated chains to be CMV antigen specific.

The receptor's source is a woman between 18 and 29 years old in good health and CMV-seronegative. The chain joins TRBV5-5 to TRBJ1-5; D may be TRBD1 (6 bases). Sequencing was done on a sample of PBMCs. The CDR3: CASSLVAGEFQPQHF. The CDR3 bases are TGTGCCAGCAGCTTGGTGGCAGGGGAGTTCCAGCCCCAGCATTTT.